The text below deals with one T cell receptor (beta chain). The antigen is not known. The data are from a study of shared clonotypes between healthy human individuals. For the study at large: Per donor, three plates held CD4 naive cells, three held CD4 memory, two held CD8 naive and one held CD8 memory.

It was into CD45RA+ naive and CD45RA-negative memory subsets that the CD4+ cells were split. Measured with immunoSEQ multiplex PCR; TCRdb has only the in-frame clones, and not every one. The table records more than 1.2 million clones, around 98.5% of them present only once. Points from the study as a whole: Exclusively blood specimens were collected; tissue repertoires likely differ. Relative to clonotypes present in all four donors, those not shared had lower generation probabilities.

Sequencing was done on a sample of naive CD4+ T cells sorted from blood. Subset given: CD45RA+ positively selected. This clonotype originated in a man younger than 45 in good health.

The CDR3 protein is CASSLSISLGRDEQYF. CDR3 nucleotide sequence: TGTGCCAGCAGCTTATCCATTAGCCTCGGTCGGGACGAGCAGTACTTC. This chain links TRBV11-2 with TRBJ2-7; no definite D call. Per germline, CDR1 SGHAT and CDR2 FQNNGV. The V end lost 2 bases, the J end lost 5 bases, and 19 bases lay between the germline ends. This CDR3 region has 16 residues.